The 25 T cell receptor beta chains given below trace back to one sample, sequenced in a study of T cell responses to AZD1222 COVID-19 vaccine (dated by TCRdb to the early 2020s). In the paper's terms, the time point label means: baseline before first vaccination. Preparation of the library involved the immunoSEQ multiplex PCR assay. As stored in TCRdb, this immuneACCESS dataset retains in-frame rearrangements with V and J assigned. A fraction of the clones does not appear; measured against another copy, unresolved V genes explain less than half of the discrepancy, and the remainder lacks a known reason. The table for this sample lists roughly 100,000 clones; roughly 88% of them were counted only once. Roughly 5.1% of the sample rests with the top ten. This sample comprised peripheral blood, obtained on day 0 of AZD1222 vaccination. Receptors originate from an adult in good health.

The genes are TRBV9 and TRBJ1-4, with D possibly being TRBD1 (5 bases). In germline, CDR1 is SGDLS, CDR2 YYNGEE. This CDR3 comprises 14 residues. V was cut by 0 bases and J by 13 bases, with 16 bases left in between. DNA for the CDR3: TGTGCCAGCAGCGTAGGGCAGGGAGTGGGAGGACTGTTTTTT. Translation gives CASSVGQGVGGLFF.

This clone was seen a few times. The genes are TRBV6-4 and TRBJ2-1, with unresolved D. Germline V lookup: CDR1 MRHNA, CDR2 SNTAGT. V lost 5 bases and J 7 bases, leaving 15 bases between the germline ends. CDR3 length: 14 amino acids. CDR3 in amino acids: CASSLESSRNEQFF. CDR3 in DNA: TGTGCCAGCAGTTTGGAGTCCTCTAGGAATGAGCAGTTCTTC.

This sequence joins TRBV7-3 and TRBJ1-1; D is possibly TRBD1 (6 bases). V was clipped by 2 bases and J by 7 bases, with 17 bases between them. The CDR3 runs 15 residues. Germline lookup yields CDR1 SGHTA and CDR2 FQGTGA. CDR3 in amino acids: CASSLGGPGVGEAFF. As DNA, the CDR3 is TGTGCCAGCAGCTTAGGAGGTCCAGGGGTTGGTGAAGCTTTCTTT. Looking up the rest from reference TRBV7-3 and TRBJ1-1 gives the full variable domain: GAGVSQTPSNKVTEKGKYVELRCDPISGHTALYWYRQSLGQGPEFLIYFQGTGAADDSGLPNDRFFAVRPEGSVSTLKIQRTERGDSAVYLCASSLGGPGVGEAFFGQGTRLTVV.

The rearrangement links TRBV19 to TRBJ2-3, with 10 bases lining up with TRBD2. This CDR3 has 16 amino acids. Germline V gene data show CDR1 as LNHDA and CDR2 as SQIVND (reference sequence). The ends lost 5 bases at V and 6 bases at J; junction bases unmatched: 11. CDR3 region: CASSGRLAGVGDTQYF. Written as DNA, the CDR3 is TGTGCCAGTAGTGGGCGGCTAGCGGGAGTAGGGGATACGCAGTATTTT.

The chain employs TRBV19 and TRBJ2-3; no reliable D call. The V end was cut by 6 bases, the J end by 6 bases, with 7 bases between. CDR1 and CDR2 from the germline V gene are LNHDA and SQIVND (reference sequence). This CDR3 has 11 residues. The CDR3 loop is CASSLRDTQYF. In DNA form, the CDR3 reads TGTGCCAGTAGCCTTCGTGATACGCAGTATTTT.

This clone has only a few counts. J is TRBJ2-1 and V is TRBV5-1, with D perhaps matching TRBD1 (7 bases). The CDR3 loop spans 16 amino acids. V shed 4 bases and J shed 4 bases, with 18 bases lying between them. CDR1 SGHRS and CDR2 YFSETQ come from the germline V gene. CDR3: CASSVSGDSLYNEQFF. The DNA for the CDR3 is TGCGCCAGCAGCGTGTCGGGGGACAGCCTTTACAATGAGCAGTTCTTC.

This rearrangement joins TRBV27 to TRBJ2-5; a possible D gene is TRBD1 (5 bases). V shed 5 bases and J shed 9 bases, with 16 bases lying between them. Germline CDR1 and CDR2: MNHEY and SMNVEV (reference sequence). CDR3 length: 13 amino acids. The CDR3 region is CASSVTEKRSQYF. The CDR3 DNA is TGTGCCAGCAGTGTGACAGAGAAGAGGTCCCAGTACTTC.

Comments on this clone: Possible read error: a much larger clone is one base away. This specimen includes other DNA sequences encoding the same CDR3. This chain uses TRBV7-2 with TRBJ1-5; D is unresolved. Trimming took off 3 bases at V and 2 bases at J, with 5 bases between the two ends. Germline CDR1 is SGHTA and CDR2 is FQGNSA. The CDR3 spans 13 residues. The CDR3 here is CASSFGGNQPQHF. DNA of the CDR3: TGTGCCAGCAGCTTTGGGGGCAATCAGCCCCAGCATTTT.

The chain recombines TRBV11-2 with TRBJ1-2; D gene uncertain. The germline gives CDR1 SGHAT, CDR2 FQNNGV. The germline V and J ends were trimmed by 4 bases and 8 bases, with 8 bases remaining between them. The CDR3 runs to 11 residues. CDR3 loop: CASSSGSGYTF. For the CDR3, the DNA is TGTGCCAGCAGCTCGGGAAGCGGCTACACCTTC.

This sequence joins TRBV5-6 and TRBJ2-1, with D possibly being TRBD1 (5 bases). This CDR3 comprises 14 residues. Per germline, CDR1 SGHDT and CDR2 YYEEEE. The ends were cut back, 6 bases at V and 4 bases at J, with 14 bases in the middle. CDR3 sequence (DNA): TGTGCCAGCAACCCGACAGCCAATTACAATGAGCAGTTCTTC. It encodes CASNPTANYNEQFF.

The chain combines TRBV5-1 with TRBJ2-6; D is perhaps TRBD1 (5 bases). V lost 5 bases to trimming and J lost 0 bases, with 9 bases between them. Germline CDR1 is SGHRS and CDR2 is YFSETQ. The CDR3 is 15 residues long. As DNA, the CDR3 is TGCGCCAGCAGTAATACAGGCTCTGGGGCCAACGTCCTGACTTTC. Amino acids: CASSNTGSGANVLTF.

V and J are TRBV2 and TRBJ1-2; no clear D gene. There are 14 residues in the CDR3. Germline assignment: CDR1 SNHLY and CDR2 FYNNEI. V gave up 6 bases and J gave up 0 bases, with 11 bases separating them. CDR3 nucleotides: TGTGCCAGCAGCCGGGAGGTATCTAACTATGGCTACACCTTC. Its protein is CASSREVSNYGYTF.

This clone was observed a handful of times. The chain carries TRBV15 and TRBJ2-3; 10 nucleotides align to TRBD2. The CDR3 is 16 amino acids. Germline values: CDR1 LNHNV, CDR2 YYDKDF (reference sequence). The V and J ends lost 2 bases and 0 bases, in that order; junction bases with no gene match: 2. CDR3 sequence reads: CATSRSGRASTDTQYF. The CDR3 bases are TGTGCCACCAGCAGAAGCGGGAGGGCCAGCACAGATACGCAGTATTTT.

The V and J genes are TRBV28 and TRBJ2-1, with TRBD2 as a possible D gene (5 bases). The CDR3 length is 12 residues. V shed 8 bases and J shed 5 bases, with 10 bases lying between them. CDR1 is MDHEN and CDR2 is SYDVKM in the germline V gene. CDR3 protein: CASGRRHNEQFF. In DNA form, the CDR3 reads TGTGCCAGCGGGAGAAGACACAATGAGCAGTTCTTC.

This chain uses TRBV7-9 with TRBJ2-7; 8 nucleotides line up with TRBD1. Per germline, CDR1 SEHNR and CDR2 FQNEAQ (reference sequence). The CDR3 is 12 amino acids. V lost 10 bases and J lost 6; bases outside the gene matches: 8. CDR3 bases: TGTGCCACGGACAGGGTGGGGGTCGAGCAGTACTTC. Residues: CATDRVGVEQYF.

The count of this clone is one. This sequence joins TRBV10-1 and TRBJ2-4, with unresolved D. The CDR3 loop spans 13 amino acids. CDR1 WNHNN and CDR2 SYGVQD come from the germline V gene (reference sequence). V lost 6 bases and J lost 5, with 11 bases in between. The CDR3 spells CASSRSVENIQYF. In DNA form, the CDR3 reads TGCGCCAGCAGCCGGTCTGTTGAAAACATTCAGTACTTC.

The chain employs TRBV12-3 or TRBV12-4 and TRBJ2-7; D possibly uses TRBD1 or TRBD2 (5 bases each). This CDR3 spans 12 amino acids. V was shortened by 9 bases and J by 8 bases, with 17 bases between the two germline ends. The chain's CDR3 is CASRDREFKQYF. The DNA for the CDR3 is TGTGCCAGTCGGGACCGCGAGTTTAAGCAGTACTTC.

V gene TRBV19 combines with J gene TRBJ1-2, with 8 bases identical to TRBD1. CDR1 is LNHDA, CDR2 SQIVND, per germline (reference sequence). V lost 3 bases to trimming and J lost 2 bases; unmatched junction nucleotides: 8. The CDR3 length is 16 residues. CDR3 residues: CASSIQGAKENYGYTF. CDR3 nucleotide sequence: TGTGCCAGTAGTATTCAGGGGGCGAAAGAGAACTATGGCTACACCTTC.

This chain joins TRBV27 and TRBJ1-2; a weak D match, TRBD1 (5 bases). V lost 6 bases and J 4 bases, leaving 15 bases between the germline ends. The CDR3 covers 14 residues. Germline lookup yields CDR1 MNHEY and CDR2 SMNVEV (reference sequence). In nucleotides, the CDR3 is TGTGCCAGCAGCACAACCCTCCAGGGCTATGGCTACACCTTC. Its translation: CASSTTLQGYGYTF.

The chain has TRBV4-3 and TRBJ2-3; TRBD2 aligns across 12 bases. Germline loops: CDR1 LGHNA, CDR2 YSLEER. The CDR3 has 17 amino acids. The trim removed 2 bases at V and 1 base at J, leaving 4 bases unmatched. The CDR3 bases are TGCGCCAGCAGCCAAAGTCTAGCGGGAGGGGGCACAGATACGCAGTATTTT. Translating gives CASSQSLAGGGTDTQYF.

The J gene is TRBJ1-2, the V gene TRBV28; TRBD1 aligns across 7 bases. This CDR3 spans 15 amino acids. With 6 bases clipped from V and 2 bases from J, the junction kept 9 bases outside the gene matches. Looked up from germline, CDR1 is MDHEN and CDR2 is SYDVKM. The DNA of the CDR3 is TGTGCCAGCAGCTCCCACAGGGGACGGAACTATGGCTACACCTTC. Translated: CASSSHRGRNYGYTF.

The genes are TRBV5-1 and TRBJ1-3; 7 positions match TRBD1. Germline CDR1 SGHRS, CDR2 YFSETQ. This CDR3 spans 16 amino acids. V trimming: 5 bases; J trimming: 0 bases; junction bases outside the gene matches: 8. CDR3 nucleotide sequence: TGCGCCAGCAGTACCGGACAGGCAACCTCTGGAAACACCATATATTTT. Translated: CASSTGQATSGNTIYF.

This chain uses TRBV27 with TRBJ2-6; 11 bases align to TRBD1. There are 17 residues in the CDR3. The V segment lost 4 bases and the J segment 3 bases; nucleotides outside the gene matches: 5. The germline V gene encodes CDR1 MNHEY and CDR2 SMNVEV (reference sequence). CDR3 DNA: TGTGCCAGCAGTTCAGGACAGGGGGCGAGTGGGGCCAACGTCCTGACTTTC. Protein: CASSSGQGASGANVLTF.

The CDR3 reads CASSQDPSEQFF. The CDR3 nucleotides read TGTGCCAGCAGCCAAGATCCCAGTGAGCAGTTCTTC. The genes are TRBV3-1 (or the pseudogene TRBV3-2) and TRBJ2-1; D not resolved. Per germline, CDR1 LGHDT and CDR2 YNNKEL (reference sequence). This CDR3 has 12 residues. V was pared by 0 bases and J by 9 bases, with 6 bases between.

The V and J genes are TRBV5-6 and TRBJ2-1, with 8 positions matching TRBD2. Germline V lookup: CDR1 SGHDT, CDR2 YYEEEE. The CDR3 runs to 15 residues. V was pared by 4 bases and J by 6 bases, with 9 bases of the junction left unmatched. The CDR3 region is CASSGTSRGFNEQFF. The CDR3 DNA sequence: TGTGCCAGCAGCGGGACTAGTAGAGGGTTCAATGAGCAGTTCTTC.